This TCR beta chain emerged from a study of immune heterogeneity within non-small cell lung tumors. The length of the CDR3 is 15 residues. Germline values: CDR1 MNHNS, CDR2 SASEGT. The ends were cut back, 2 bases at V and 0 bases at J, with 11 bases in the middle. By sample fraction, this clonotype is medium-sized. Bulk tumor gDNA, about 630 ng per sample, served as the TCR template. Several biopsies were collected from each primary tumor during surgery. They were spaced as far apart as possible within the tumor mass. Surgery that was curative in intent was performed on patients with untreated, newly diagnosed non-small cell lung cancer. Amplification of TCR beta CDR3 was performed by multiplex PCR with 32 V and 13 J primers. TCRdb itself ran the multiplex PCR reads through MiXCR, one entry per CDR3 protein. The data show about 4,600 distinct CDR3 sequences, less than 40% seen once.

The TCR originated in a woman in her fifties or sixties with non-small cell lung cancer. The chain recombines TRBV6-1 with TRBJ2-7, with D possibly called TRBD1 or TRBD2 (5 bases each). The sequenced sample consisted of lung tumor tissue. CDR3 nucleotide sequence: TGTGCCAGCAGTGAAAGGGACGAGAGCTCCTACGAGCAGTACTTC. It specifies CASSERDESSYEQYF.